This T cell receptor beta chain is drawn from a study of graft-versus-host responses after intestinal transplantation. Looking at the study overall: Multivisceral, liver-intestinal, or isolated intestinal transplants were performed in recipients. Once they had received anti-thymocyte globulin induction, all recipients took tacrolimus and steroids for about 3 years.

General observations from the study: GvH clones were identified in recipient marrow, with some first appearing in ileum or blood.

Profiling relied on immunoSEQ multiplex PCR, and the TCRdb table lists in-frame clones only, not all of them. The sample has roughly 36,000 clones, roughly 87% seen once. The germline V and J ends were trimmed by 5 bases and 2 bases, with 18 bases remaining between them. Germline CDR1 SEHNR, CDR2 FQNEAQ (reference sequence). The CDR3 sequence is 16 residues long. Note on this clone: What it recognizes is unknown.

The material sequenced was PBMCs, taken roughly 1,000 days after transplant. This TCR came from a human patient who received an intestinal transplant, so some T cells may come from the graft donor. This chain joins TRBV7-9 and TRBJ1-1; possible D gene TRBD1, 6 bases. The CDR3 protein is CASSLTAAGDNTEAFF. CDR3 nucleotides: TGTGCCAGCAGCCTAACGGCAGCAGGGGACAACACTGAAGCTTTCTTT.